One T cell receptor beta chain is described in this entry. What this receptor recognizes is not known. No base-level quality is on record; no much larger clone is a single base apart. The record originates from a study of blood T cell repertoires in COVID-19 (dated by TCRdb to the early 2020s). Background for the entire study: Samples from collaborators originated in the United States, Italy and Spain and spanned both the acute and convalescent phases of COVID-19. Where available, HLA class I and class II types were taken from metadata supplied by the sample provider and were not determined by assay-based typing. The repertoires were released in a freely available public database meant as a resource for research on the immune response to SARS-CoV-2. The sample metadata nearly always contained a de-identified subject ID, COVID-19 status, age in years and sex. Deeply sampled blood TCRbeta repertoires from subjects exposed to, actively infected with, or recovered from COVID-19 were included in the dataset. The samples were drawn from two sources: the first 160 participants of the ongoing ImmuneRACE study, and 950 to 1,500 subjects contributed by 6 global collaborators. The prospective study material was composed of cDNA or gDNA derived from T cells, B-cell-depleted T cells, or PBMCs. Study-level results and caveats: The amount of clinical and demographic metadata varied by source and participant and was provided uncurated.

One collaborating source in Seattle enrolled patients while the patients were actively infected and followed the patients over time throughout the course of disease. The collaborating institutions used their own protocols to collect whole blood in K2EDTA tubes. For TCRbeta analysis, collaborators shipped samples in one of three forms: frozen whole blood, isolated PBMCs, or DNA extracted from either of those sample types. The germline V gene gives CDR1 as ENHRY and CDR2 as SYGVKD. Including cysteine and phenylalanine, the CDR3 has 13 amino acids. The read is trimmed to its CDR3 DNA, 39 bases read in frame from base 1. The junction shows trimming of 8 bases on V and 5 bases on J, and the gene matches do not reach 3 bases of it. TCRbeta CDR3 regions were amplified from genomic DNA by means of the immunoSEQ Assay, a bias-controlled multiplex PCR. Regarding the original processing steps: The number of nucleated cells in each sample was estimated by amplification of reference gene primers within the assay. To quantify the absolute abundance of each unique TCRbeta CDR3 rearrangement, sequence reads were collapsed and filtered. For each sample, productive Simpson clonality was calculated by taking the square root of Simpson's diversity index across productive rearrangements. The table comes from immuneACCESS by way of TCRdb, which keeps in-frame sequences with V and J called. Part of the clones is missing from these tables; in studies checked, under half for an unresolved V gene and the rest for unknown reasons. V and J calls and clone size are copied from that table; D and trimming were computed from the DNA. The table for this sample lists approximately 500,000 clones; 85% to 90% of them were counted only once. Roughly 7.3% of the sample goes to the ten largest clones.

This clonotype was obtained from a woman aged 45 to 65 with COVID-19, enrolled during active disease. The rearrangement joined TRBV10-3 to TRBJ1-5, with 10 bases matching TRBD1. Sequenced material: peripheral blood. The nucleotide sequence is given as TGTGCCATCTCCGGGACAGGGGATCAGCCCCAGCATTTT. Translation gives CAISGTGDQPQHF.